The rows below give T cell receptor beta chains drawn from one sample of a study of T cell responses to AZD1222 COVID-19 vaccine. Libraries were prepared by immunoSEQ multiplex PCR; TCRdb keeps only in-frame clonotypes and omits some of them. The data contain around 86,000 clones, around 87% of them seen just once; the ten biggest clones take up roughly 9%. Sequencing was performed on peripheral blood, taken on day 0 of AZD1222 vaccination. The receptors were gathered from an adult in good health. The CDR3 runs from the conserved cysteine through the conserved F or W. D genes are given only for firm matches. Some rows have no size entry. The others give once, few or many, or a class for an expanded clone.

D gene	V gene	J gene	clone size	CDR3 protein	CDR3 DNA
.	TRBV2	TRBJ2-5	.	CARRFVGYLEETQYF	TGTGCCAGACGCTTTGTGGGTTACTTGGAAGAGACCCAGTACTTC
.	TRBV5-8	TRBJ2-2	.	CASSLVQGNTGELFF	TGTGCCAGCAGCTTGGTTCAGGGGAACACCGGGGAGCTGTTTTTT
TRBD1	TRBV5-1	TRBJ2-1	.	CASSQGTGSNEQFF	TGCGCCAGCAGCCAAGGGACAGGTTCGAATGAGCAGTTCTTC
.	TRBV16	TRBJ1-1	.	CASSPGGTEAFF	TGTGCCAGCAGCCCCGGGGGGACTGAAGCTTTCTTT
TRBD1	TRBV19	TRBJ1-2	.	CASSIRDSYGYTF	TGTGCCAGTAGTATAAGGGACAGCTATGGCTACACCTTC
.	TRBV2	TRBJ1-1	.	CASSEMGQGRTEAFF	TGTGCCAGCAGTGAAATGGGGCAGGGGAGGACTGAAGCTTTCTTT
.	TRBV7-2	TRBJ1-1	once	CASSRQMNTEAFF	TGTGCCAGCAGCCGACAGATGAACACTGAAGCTTTCTTT
.	TRBV4-1	TRBJ1-1	.	CASSQDLRVAFF	TGCGCCAGCAGCCAAGATCTCCGGGTAGCTTTCTTT
TRBD1	TRBV5-6	TRBJ2-1	.	CASSLSGQGINEQFF	TGTGCCAGCAGCTTGTCGGGACAGGGAATCAATGAGCAGTTCTTC
.	TRBV5-1	TRBJ1-1	once	CASSTYPRGGDTEAFF	TGCGCCAGCAGCACGTACCCTCGGGGGGGGGACACTGAAGCTTTCTTT
TRBD1	TRBV27	TRBJ2-2	.	CASTSGQGIGELFF	TGTGCCAGCACCTCGGGACAGGGAATCGGGGAGCTGTTTTTT
TRBD2	TRBV15	TRBJ2-2	.	CATSRRGVGTGELFF	TGTGCCACCAGCAGACGGGGGGTTGGCACCGGGGAGCTGTTTTTT
TRBD2	TRBV5-1	TRBJ2-7	once	CASSLASGGISYEQYF	TGCGCCAGCAGCTTGGCTAGCGGGGGCATCTCCTACGAGCAGTACTTC
.	TRBV30	TRBJ1-5	.	CAWSVYNGQPQHF	TGTGCCTGGAGTGTATACAATGGGCAGCCCCAGCATTTT
TRBD2	TRBV2	TRBJ2-5	.	CASSLNSGGGTQYF	TGTGCCAGCAGTCTTAATAGCGGGGGGGGGACCCAGTACTTC
TRBD2	TRBV7-7	TRBJ2-1	.	CASSLAGLAGDRNEQFF	TGTGCTAGCAGCTTAGCGGGGCTAGCGGGGGATCGCAATGAGCAGTTCTTC
.	TRBV19	TRBJ1-5	.	CASSPRWQTNQPQHF	TGTGCCAGCAGTCCAAGGTGGCAGACCAATCAGCCCCAGCATTTT
TRBD1	TRBV11-2	TRBJ2-5	.	CASKPGQAQETQYF	TGTGCCAGTAAACCGGGACAGGCCCAAGAGACCCAGTACTTC
.	TRBV3-1/TRBV3-2	TRBJ1-5	.	CASSQGTFTSNQPQHF	TGTGCCAGCAGCCAAGGGACATTTACGAGCAATCAGCCCCAGCATTTT
.	TRBV25-1	TRBJ1-1	once	CASSDQGGENTEAFF	TGTGCCAGCAGTGATCAAGGAGGAGAGAACACTGAAGCTTTCTTT
.	TRBV19	TRBJ1-1	.	CASTPEGGAAFF	TGTGCCAGTACCCCCGAGGGGGGGGCGGCTTTCTTT
.	TRBV9	TRBJ2-2	.	CASSAGTANTGELFF	TGTGCCAGCAGCGCAGGGACGGCGAACACCGGGGAGCTGTTTTTT
TRBD2	TRBV7-7	TRBJ2-2	.	CASGLAGVVLTGELFF	TGTGCTAGCGGTCTAGCGGGGGTGGTTCTCACCGGGGAGCTGTTTTTT
.	TRBV3-1/TRBV3-2	TRBJ2-7	.	CASSQEDRSYEQYF	TGTGCCAGCAGCCAAGAGGACAGATCCTACGAGCAGTACTTC
.	TRBV10-3	TRBJ2-3	.	CAIRDWGMSTDTQYF	TGTGCCATCAGGGACTGGGGAATGAGCACAGATACGCAGTATTTT
.	TRBV9	TRBJ2-1	.	CASSVGGGEYNEQFF	TGTGCCAGCAGCGTAGGCGGCGGGGAGTACAATGAGCAGTTCTTC
TRBD2	TRBV7-7	TRBJ2-6	.	CASSPGEGLGSGANVLTF	TGTGCTAGCAGCCCGGGGGAGGGACTTGGGTCTGGGGCCAACGTCCTGACTTTC
.	TRBV9	TRBJ1-2	once	CASSDPGGGHYGYTF	TGTGCCAGCAGCGACCCTGGGGGAGGGCACTATGGCTACACCTTC
.	TRBV4-3	TRBJ1-6	.	CASSQEISYNSPLHF	TGCGCCAGCAGCCAAGAGATCAGCTATAATTCACCCCTCCACTTT
.	TRBV6-6	TRBJ2-7	.	CASSPLGADAYEQYF	TGTGCCAGCAGCCCGTTAGGAGCGGACGCCTACGAGCAGTACTTC
.	TRBV3-1/TRBV3-2	TRBJ2-7	.	CASSQGTGGEQYF	TGTGCCAGCAGCCAAGGGACCGGGGGCGAGCAGTACTTC
.	TRBV11-2	TRBJ2-7	.	CASSQSLSGIYEQYF	TGTGCCAGCAGCCAGAGTCTCTCTGGGATCTACGAGCAGTACTTC
.	TRBV5-6	TRBJ1-3	.	CASSSLQGSGNTIYF	TGTGCCAGCAGCTCGCTACAGGGCTCTGGAAACACCATATATTTT
.	TRBV3-1/TRBV3-2	TRBJ1-2	.	CASSQVRVGYTF	TGTGCCAGCAGCCAAGTTAGGGTTGGCTACACCTTC
.	TRBV6-5	TRBJ1-5	.	CASSNVGNSNQPQHF	TGTGCCAGCAGCAACGTGGGGAATAGCAATCAGCCCCAGCATTTT
TRBD1	TRBV2	TRBJ1-6	.	CAIDDRGPYNSPLHF	TGTGCCATTGACGACAGGGGACCCTATAATTCACCCCTCCACTTT
.	TRBV4-3	TRBJ2-5	.	CASSQDKPLGRGGTQYF	TGCGCCAGCAGCCAAGATAAACCCCTCGGCAGGGGGGGGACCCAGTACTTC
.	TRBV7-6	TRBJ1-4	.	CASSSSSPRTNEKLFF	TGTGCCAGCAGCTCGTCTTCCCCCAGAACTAATGAAAAACTGTTTTTT
.	TRBV7-8	TRBJ1-1	.	CASSLAPGMNTEAFF	TGTGCCAGCAGCTTAGCGCCAGGGATGAACACTGAAGCTTTCTTT
TRBD1	TRBV7-2	TRBJ1-1	.	CASSLAAPNRGTEAFF	TGTGCCAGCAGCTTGGCAGCCCCTAACAGGGGCACTGAAGCTTTCTTT
.	TRBV25-1	TRBJ1-4	few	CASSQRGAYEKLFF	TGTGCCAGCAGTCAACGGGGGGCTTATGAAAAACTGTTTTTT
TRBD1	TRBV5-4	TRBJ2-1	.	CASRGRTGDNEQFF	TGTGCCAGCAGGGGTCGGACAGGGGACAATGAGCAGTTCTTC
.	TRBV4-1	TRBJ2-2	.	CASSQDAGRGVRTGELFF	TGCGCCAGCAGCCAAGATGCCGGCCGCGGGGTGAGAACCGGGGAGCTGTTTTTT
.	TRBV18	TRBJ1-1	.	CASSQTDMNTEAFF	TGTGCCAGCTCACAGACAGATATGAACACTGAAGCTTTCTTT
.	TRBV7-9	TRBJ1-4	.	CASSFRGQRANEKLFF	TGTGCCAGCAGTTTCCGCGGACAGCGAGCCAATGAAAAACTGTTTTTT
TRBD1	TRBV4-3	TRBJ1-5	.	CASSQDVRRSGQGWNQPQHF	TGCGCCAGCAGCCAAGATGTTCGGAGGTCGGGACAGGGCTGGAATCAGCCCCAGCATTTT
.	TRBV19	TRBJ1-1	.	CASSIEGTEAFF	TGTGCCAGTAGTATCGAAGGCACTGAAGCTTTCTTT
.	TRBV18	TRBJ2-2	.	CASSPDEGSTGELFF	TGTGCCAGCTCACCAGATGAGGGGTCGACCGGGGAGCTGTTTTTT
TRBD1	TRBV19	TRBJ1-2	.	CASSTMGQGLSGYTF	TGTGCCAGTAGTACCATGGGACAGGGGTTATCTGGCTACACCTTC
.	TRBV3-1/TRBV3-2	TRBJ2-2	.	CASSWGVPGELFF	TGTGCCAGCAGCTGGGGGGTTCCCGGGGAGCTGTTTTTT
.	TRBV6-2/TRBV6-3	TRBJ2-7	.	CASSYSAPPSYEQYF	TGTGCCAGCAGTTACTCGGCCCCCCCCTCATACGAGCAGTACTTC
.	TRBV18	TRBJ1-1	.	CASSPNRQINTEAFF	TGTGCCAGCTCACCAAACAGACAGATAAACACTGAAGCTTTCTTT
.	TRBV6-5	TRBJ2-3	few	CASSYPAGTDTQYF	TGTGCCAGCAGTTACCCGGCGGGCACAGATACGCAGTATTTT
TRBD1	TRBV6-5	TRBJ1-3	.	CASSPDRGTGNTIYF	TGTGCCAGCAGTCCCGACAGGGGGACTGGAAACACCATATATTTT
.	TRBV7-9	TRBJ1-2	.	CASSPLDTWGYTF	TGTGCCAGCAGCCCCCTCGATACGTGGGGCTACACCTTC
.	TRBV5-1	TRBJ1-2	.	CASSLVGANLAYGYTF	TGCGCCAGCAGCTTGGTGGGGGCTAACCTAGCCTATGGCTACACCTTC
TRBD2	TRBV9	TRBJ2-1	.	CASSVSAGGPSEQFF	TGTGCCAGCAGCGTTTCTGCGGGGGGGCCAAGTGAGCAGTTCTTC